This T cell receptor (beta chain) derives from a study of blood T cells in healthy people across ages. The overall study: Capture by template switching was about one barcoded beta molecule per two T cells.

The V segment lost 8 bases and the J segment 2 bases; nucleotides outside the gene matches: 11. In germline, CDR1 is SGHTA, CDR2 FQGNSA. The CDR3 consists of 15 residues. Each donor gave 9.5 to 10 milliliters of peripheral blood. Study-wide results and limits: Unsorted PBMC material precluded a definitive naive versus antigen-experienced comparison.

A second PCR, run for roughly 6 to 11 cycles, used a sample-barcoded 5' primer plus a J-beta primer mix. Any given sample supplied a minimum of 2.5 million CDR3-containing paired-end reads. TCRdb independently ran MiXCR on the 5' RACE reads; one entry per CDR3 protein. The sample has hundreds of thousands of distinct CDR3 sequences, about 30% seen once. On this clonotype itself: Its antigen is unidentified.

Sequencing was performed on blood. The chain has TRBV7-2 and TRBJ2-5; 7 nucleotides agree with TRBD2. The sequence was obtained from a woman of 80 years or more in good health. The CDR3 DNA sequence: TGTGCCAGCCCAAGGCCCGGGGGGAGGCAAGAGACCCAGTACTTC. This codes for CASPRPGGRQETQYF.